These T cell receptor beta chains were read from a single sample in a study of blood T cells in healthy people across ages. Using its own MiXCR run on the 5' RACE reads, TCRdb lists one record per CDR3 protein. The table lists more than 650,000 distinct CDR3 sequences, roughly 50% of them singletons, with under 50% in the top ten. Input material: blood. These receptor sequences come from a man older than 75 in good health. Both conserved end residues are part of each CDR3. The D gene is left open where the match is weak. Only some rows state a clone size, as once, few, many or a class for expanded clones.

cdr3_nt: TGTGCCAGCAGCCAATTTACAGGGCTCGGCTCACCCCTCCACTTT; cdr3_aa: CASSQFTGLGSPLHF; v_call: TRBV3-1; d_call: -; clone_size: -; j_call: TRBJ1-6
cdr3_nt: TGTGCCAGCAGTGGATTAGGGACTGCCTCCTACAATGAGCAGTTCTTC; cdr3_aa: CASSGLGTASYNEQFF; v_call: TRBV6-1; d_call: -; clone_size: -; j_call: TRBJ2-1
cdr3_nt: TGTGCCACCAGTGACCCCTCCCGTGGTTTCAATGAAGCTTTCTTT; cdr3_aa: CATSDPSRGFNEAFF; v_call: TRBV24-1; d_call: -; clone_size: once; j_call: TRBJ1-1
cdr3_nt: TGCAGCGCCAAGCTTGTACGACAGGGGGCTAACTCCGACGAGCAGTACTTC; cdr3_aa: CSAKLVRQGANSDEQYF; v_call: TRBV29-1; d_call: TRBD1; clone_size: -; j_call: TRBJ2-7
cdr3_nt: TGTGCCAGCAGCTCTGGGACTAAGAAAACCTACGAGCAGTACTTC; cdr3_aa: CASSSGTKKTYEQYF; v_call: TRBV5-4; d_call: TRBD2; clone_size: -; j_call: TRBJ2-7
cdr3_nt: TGTGCCAGCAGTAAGACAGGGCTTAATGAAAAACTGTTTTTT; cdr3_aa: CASSKTGLNEKLFF; v_call: TRBV28; d_call: TRBD1; clone_size: -; j_call: TRBJ1-4
cdr3_nt: TGTGCCAGCAGGACTAGCGGGAGCTACGAGCAGTACTTC; cdr3_aa: CASRTSGSYEQYF; v_call: TRBV6-2/TRBV6-3; d_call: TRBD2; clone_size: many; j_call: TRBJ2-7
cdr3_nt: TGCAGCGCCCTAAGCGGGAGTGGTTCCTACAATGAGCAGTTCTTC; cdr3_aa: CSALSGSGSYNEQFF; v_call: TRBV29-1; d_call: TRBD2; clone_size: few; j_call: TRBJ2-1
cdr3_nt: TGTGCCAGCAGTAGACTAGCGGAGTGGAGTGAGCAGTTCTTC; cdr3_aa: CASSRLAEWSEQFF; v_call: TRBV12-3/TRBV12-4; d_call: TRBD2; clone_size: -; j_call: TRBJ2-1
cdr3_nt: TGTGCCAGCAGTGAACCCACTGGGTGGGTTGAAAAACTGTTTTTT; cdr3_aa: CASSEPTGWVEKLFF; v_call: TRBV6-1; d_call: -; clone_size: once; j_call: TRBJ1-4
cdr3_nt: TGTGCCATCACCTCGGGACGGGAGGGCGGCGATGAGCAGTTCTTC; cdr3_aa: CAITSGREGGDEQFF; v_call: TRBV10-3; d_call: TRBD2; clone_size: few; j_call: TRBJ2-1
cdr3_nt: TGCAGTGCTAGGAAAAACCAGGGGGCGCGGGATGAGCAGTACTTC; cdr3_aa: CSARKNQGARDEQYF; v_call: TRBV20-1; d_call: TRBD1; clone_size: -; j_call: TRBJ2-7
cdr3_nt: TGTGCCAGCAGTTACGGACTAGCGGGAGGGCGGAATGAGCAGTTCTTC; cdr3_aa: CASSYGLAGGRNEQFF; v_call: TRBV6-6; d_call: TRBD2; clone_size: -; j_call: TRBJ2-1
cdr3_nt: TGTGCCAGCAGTGATCCCCCGTACCTGGAGCAGTTCTTC; cdr3_aa: CASSDPPYLEQFF; v_call: TRBV25-1; d_call: -; clone_size: once; j_call: TRBJ2-1
cdr3_nt: TGTGCCAGCAGTTCAGGCGCAGGACCCTCCTACGAGCAGTACTTC; cdr3_aa: CASSSGAGPSYEQYF; v_call: TRBV27; d_call: -; clone_size: -; j_call: TRBJ2-7
cdr3_nt: TGTGCCAGTAGTATCAGGGGACAGGGGCTGTTACACGAGCAGTACTTC; cdr3_aa: CASSIRGQGLLHEQYF; v_call: TRBV19; d_call: TRBD1; clone_size: -; j_call: TRBJ2-7
cdr3_nt: TGCGCCAGCAGCTTGGCCGTCAGGGCTAACACTGAAGCTTTCTTT; cdr3_aa: CASSLAVRANTEAFF; v_call: TRBV5-1; d_call: -; clone_size: -; j_call: TRBJ1-1
cdr3_nt: TGTGCCAGCAGTTACCAGAGGACTAACTATGGCTACACCTTC; cdr3_aa: CASSYQRTNYGYTF; v_call: TRBV6-6; d_call: -; clone_size: -; j_call: TRBJ1-2
cdr3_nt: TGCAGTGCTAGGGTGGCAGGGTCCGTCGAGACCCAGTACTTC; cdr3_aa: CSARVAGSVETQYF; v_call: TRBV20-1; d_call: -; clone_size: -; j_call: TRBJ2-5
cdr3_nt: TGCGCCAGCAGGAGAACCACCAGCTCCTACGAGCAGTACTTC; cdr3_aa: CASRRTTSSYEQYF; v_call: TRBV5-1; d_call: -; clone_size: -; j_call: TRBJ2-7
cdr3_nt: TGTGCCAGCAGTCGACTAGACTCCTCCTACAATGAGCAGTTCTTC; cdr3_aa: CASSRLDSSYNEQFF; v_call: TRBV27; d_call: -; clone_size: -; j_call: TRBJ2-1
cdr3_nt: TGCAGTGCTAGGCAGGGACTAGCGGGAGAGACCCAGTACTTC; cdr3_aa: CSARQGLAGETQYF; v_call: TRBV20-1; d_call: TRBD2; clone_size: -; j_call: TRBJ2-5
cdr3_nt: TGTGCCAGCAGCCAATCAATGGGGGACACTGAAGCTTTCTTT; cdr3_aa: CASSQSMGDTEAFF; v_call: TRBV3-1; d_call: -; clone_size: once; j_call: TRBJ1-1
cdr3_nt: TGCGCCAGCAGCGTGGGACTCCTCTCCAATGAGCAGTTCTTC; cdr3_aa: CASSVGLLSNEQFF; v_call: TRBV5-1; d_call: -; clone_size: -; j_call: TRBJ2-1
cdr3_nt: TGCGCCAGCAGCTTGGACGGACAGGACAGGGAGCAGTACTTC; cdr3_aa: CASSLDGQDREQYF; v_call: TRBV5-1; d_call: TRBD1; clone_size: few; j_call: TRBJ2-7
cdr3_nt: TGCGCCAGCAGCTTCGGGGCGGGAGGGAGCTCCTACAATGAGCAGTTCTTC; cdr3_aa: CASSFGAGGSSYNEQFF; v_call: TRBV5-1; d_call: TRBD2; clone_size: -; j_call: TRBJ2-1
cdr3_nt: TGTGCCAGCAGCTTAACCGGGGTCCGTGAAAAACTGTTTTTT; cdr3_aa: CASSLTGVREKLFF; v_call: TRBV7-2; d_call: -; clone_size: -; j_call: TRBJ1-4
cdr3_nt: TGCGCCAGCAGCCATTATACCGGGGCCATACAGACCCAGTACTTC; cdr3_aa: CASSHYTGAIQTQYF; v_call: TRBV4-1; d_call: -; clone_size: -; j_call: TRBJ2-5
cdr3_nt: TGTGCCACCTGGAGCGGGCTACTAGGGAATGAGCAGTTCTTC; cdr3_aa: CATWSGLLGNEQFF; v_call: TRBV24-1; d_call: -; clone_size: -; j_call: TRBJ2-1
cdr3_nt: TGTGCCAGCAGCTTAGTTGGCGAGTCCTACACCTTC; cdr3_aa: CASSLVGESYTF; v_call: TRBV7-8; d_call: -; clone_size: -; j_call: TRBJ1-2
cdr3_nt: TGCGCCAGCAGCCAAGCAGGGACGGGACCCCAAGAGACCCAGTACTTC; cdr3_aa: CASSQAGTGPQETQYF; v_call: TRBV5-1; d_call: -; clone_size: -; j_call: TRBJ2-5
cdr3_nt: TGTGCCAGCAGCTTGACAGGGTACGCAGATACGCAGTATTTT; cdr3_aa: CASSLTGYADTQYF; v_call: TRBV5-6; d_call: -; clone_size: -; j_call: TRBJ2-3
cdr3_nt: TGTGCCAGTCAGATGACAGGTTTCGGGTCCTACGAGCAGTACTTC; cdr3_aa: CASQMTGFGSYEQYF; v_call: TRBV6-1; d_call: -; clone_size: -; j_call: TRBJ2-7
cdr3_nt: TGTGCCAGCAGCTTGACTAAGGGGGTCGGGGAGACCCAGTACTTC; cdr3_aa: CASSLTKGVGETQYF; v_call: TRBV5-4; d_call: -; clone_size: -; j_call: TRBJ2-5
cdr3_nt: TGTGCCAGCGGACATAACAGGGAGCCTTACAATGAGCAGTTCTTC; cdr3_aa: CASGHNREPYNEQFF; v_call: TRBV6-6; d_call: -; clone_size: few; j_call: TRBJ2-1
cdr3_nt: TGTGCCAGCAGTCCCCTTCCCCAATCAGGGAGTAACGAGCAGTACTTC; cdr3_aa: CASSPLPQSGSNEQYF; v_call: TRBV27; d_call: -; clone_size: -; j_call: TRBJ2-7
cdr3_nt: TGCGCCAGCAGCTTGGCGAACATGGCGCCAAAGACTACGGGAGGGGGGGAGCAGTTCTTC; cdr3_aa: CASSLANMAPKTTGGGEQFF; v_call: TRBV5-1; d_call: TRBD2; clone_size: -; j_call: TRBJ2-1
cdr3_nt: TGCAGCGTACTACGGACAGGGAGCACAGATACGCAGTATTTT; cdr3_aa: CSVLRTGSTDTQYF; v_call: TRBV29-1; d_call: TRBD1; clone_size: -; j_call: TRBJ2-3
cdr3_nt: TGTGCCAGCAGCACGAGCGGGATCCTCAATGAGCAGTTCTTC; cdr3_aa: CASSTSGILNEQFF; v_call: TRBV7-3; d_call: TRBD2; clone_size: -; j_call: TRBJ2-1
cdr3_nt: TGTGCCAGCAGTTTTTTGCGCAGGGGATTAAACACTGAAGCTTTCTTT; cdr3_aa: CASSFLRRGLNTEAFF; v_call: TRBV12-3/TRBV12-4; d_call: -; clone_size: -; j_call: TRBJ1-1
cdr3_nt: TGTGCCAGCAGTTACACTAGTCCCACAGATACGCAGTATTTT; cdr3_aa: CASSYTSPTDTQYF; v_call: TRBV6-6; d_call: -; clone_size: -; j_call: TRBJ2-3
cdr3_nt: TGTGCCAGCCGAAGGGCGGGCAATGAGCAGTTCTTC; cdr3_aa: CASRRAGNEQFF; v_call: TRBV7-2; d_call: -; clone_size: many; j_call: TRBJ2-1
cdr3_nt: TGTGCCAGCAGTTACGGGGTCGGCCAATACGAGCAGTACTTC; cdr3_aa: CASSYGVGQYEQYF; v_call: TRBV6-6; d_call: -; clone_size: -; j_call: TRBJ2-7
cdr3_nt: TGTGCCATCTTCGGGACTAGCGGATACAATGAGCAGTTCTTC; cdr3_aa: CAIFGTSGYNEQFF; v_call: TRBV10-3; d_call: TRBD2; clone_size: -; j_call: TRBJ2-1
cdr3_nt: TGCAGCTCTGCCCCGACTAGCGGGATAGGGAATGAGCAGTACTTC; cdr3_aa: CSSAPTSGIGNEQYF; v_call: TRBV29-1; d_call: TRBD2; clone_size: -; j_call: TRBJ2-4
cdr3_nt: TGTGCCAGCCTCGGGAGGATACGGGGGTTCGGTACGGATACGCAGTATTTT; cdr3_aa: CASLGRIRGFGTDTQYF; v_call: TRBV12-3/TRBV12-4; d_call: TRBD2; clone_size: few; j_call: TRBJ2-3
cdr3_nt: TGCGCCAGCAGCCCAACTCTAGCGGGGGGAATCTACAATGAGCAGTTCTTC; cdr3_aa: CASSPTLAGGIYNEQFF; v_call: TRBV4-1; d_call: TRBD2; clone_size: -; j_call: TRBJ2-1
cdr3_nt: TGTGCCAGCAGCCCCGGAGGGGGGGGATACGAGCAGTACTTC; cdr3_aa: CASSPGGGGYEQYF; v_call: TRBV7-3; d_call: -; clone_size: few; j_call: TRBJ2-7
cdr3_nt: TGTGCCAGCAGCCAGATAGTCAGGGGGGGGATGAACGCTGAAGCTTTCTTT; cdr3_aa: CASSQIVRGGMNAEAFF; v_call: TRBV3-1; d_call: TRBD1; clone_size: -; j_call: TRBJ1-1
cdr3_nt: TGTGCCAGCAGCCTTGACACCAATGAAAAACTGTTTTTT; cdr3_aa: CASSLDTNEKLFF; v_call: TRBV21-1; d_call: -; clone_size: -; j_call: TRBJ1-4